This paragraph reports one T cell receptor beta chain. The data belong to a study of blood T cell repertoires in COVID-19. Study in general: T cells, B-cell-depleted T cells, or PBMCs provided the cDNA or gDNA that served as material.

In the source study's methods: By means of reference gene primer amplification, nucleated cell counts were estimated. TCRdb's copy holds only in-frame clones and misses some; the assay was immunoSEQ multiplex PCR. Clonal size and the V and J genes are those of that table, whereas D and trimming came from the DNA. The data contain under 350,000 clones, less than 90% of them singletons. The TCR originated in a man between 60 and 75 years old who had recovered from COVID-19. Sequenced: peripheral blood.

The CDR3 loop is CASSPATGYNQPQHF. The CDR3 nucleotides are TGTGCCAGCAGTCCAGCTACAGGGTACAATCAGCCCCAGCATTTT. J is TRBJ1-5 and V is TRBV4-2; tentatively, D is TRBD1 (6 bases). Trimming shortened V by 6 bases and J by 3 bases, and 15 bases separated the two germline ends. The CDR3 has 15 residues. The germline CDR1 and CDR2 sequences are LGHNA and YNFKEQ.